This T cell receptor beta chain was sequenced in a study of shared T cell receptors in the human thymus. Germline CDR1 is SGHNT and CDR2 is YENEEA. The V gene lost 5 bases and the J gene lost 4 bases, with 11 bases spanning the gap. The CDR3 extends over 13 amino acids. The method was immunoSEQ multiplex PCR; TCRdb's version includes in-frame clones alone and lacks a portion of them. The sample lists hundreds of thousands of clones, around 82% occurring once. Another study also made use of these data, one on human thymus T cells.

The material sequenced was thymocytes. This clonotype was sampled from a boy under three years old with a congenital heart defect. The V gene is TRBV11-3, the J gene TRBJ2-5, with D possibly being TRBD1 (5 bases). Here the CDR3 reads CASSPTGRETQYF. CDR3 sequence (DNA): TGTGCCAGCAGCCCAACAGGAAGAGAGACCCAGTACTTC.